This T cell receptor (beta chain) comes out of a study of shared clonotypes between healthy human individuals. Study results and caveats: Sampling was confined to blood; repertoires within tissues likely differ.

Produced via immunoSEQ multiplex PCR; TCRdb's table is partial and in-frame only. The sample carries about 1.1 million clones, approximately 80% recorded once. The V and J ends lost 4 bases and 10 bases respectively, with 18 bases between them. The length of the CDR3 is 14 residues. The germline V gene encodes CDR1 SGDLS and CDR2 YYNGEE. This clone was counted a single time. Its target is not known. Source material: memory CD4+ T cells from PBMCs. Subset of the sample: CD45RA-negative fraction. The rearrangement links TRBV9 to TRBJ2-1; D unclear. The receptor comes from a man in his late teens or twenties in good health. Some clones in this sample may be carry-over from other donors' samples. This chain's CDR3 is CASSLDTFYGEQFF. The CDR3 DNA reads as TGTGCCAGCAGCCTAGACACCTTCTACGGGGAGCAGTTCTTC.